This entry describes one T cell receptor beta chain. Its antigen is currently unknown. The data are from a study of shared clonotypes between healthy human individuals. Looking at the study overall: A couple of women and three men aged 18 to 49 made up the donors. Overall study findings and caveats: Naive subsets, compared against memory subsets, generally had larger estimated richness values.

V shed 6 bases and J shed 6 bases, with 20 bases lying between them. This CDR3 comprises 15 residues. Germline CDR1 is LNHDA and CDR2 is SQIVND (reference sequence). The input for sorted-subset replicate PCRs was 200 ng DNA, 25,000 to 35,000 T cell genomes. Assay used: immunoSEQ multiplex PCR; TCRdb lists only in-frame clones, some missing. This table holds 2.5 million or so clones, more than 80% found once. All donors were healthy HIV-negative adults lacking recent acute infections or vaccinations. Sequenced input: naive CD4+ T cells sorted from blood. Subset specified: CD45RA+ positively selected. The rearrangement links TRBV19 to TRBJ1-1; no clear D. The source is a man between 18 and 29 years old in good health. Here the CDR3 reads CASSSPARGRAEAFF. CDR3 nucleotide sequence: TGTGCCAGTAGCTCCCCCGCTAGAGGTCGCGCTGAAGCTTTCTTT.